The clone carrying this T cell receptor beta chain was observed many times. There are 14 residues in the CDR3. The V gene's germline CDR1 is MNHEY and CDR2 SVGEGT. V was cut by 3 bases and J by 6 bases, with 13 bases left in between. The sample comes from a study of neurological immune-mediated disorders. Each CDR3 protein is one row after TCRdb ran MiXCR on the 5' RACE reads. The data hold under 75,000 distinct CDR3 sequences, with under 3.5% observed a single time. What was sequenced was PBMCs. The clonotype originates from a woman aged 55-70 years with multiple sclerosis. This chain connects TRBV6-2 or TRBV6-3 to TRBJ2-3; perhaps TRBD2 as D (5 bases). CDR3 coding DNA: TGTGCCAGCAGTTATCCGCAGCGGAGTGATACGCAGTATTTT. It translates to CASSYPQRSDTQYF.